Below, 32 T cell receptor beta chains from the same sample are listed, as sequenced in a study of cytomegalovirus exposure and HLA in healthy donors. The PCR made use of 60 Vbeta and 13 Jbeta primers. Clones were read by immunoSEQ multiplex PCR, and TCRdb kept only the in-frame ones, dropping some. The table lists 200,000 or so clones, over 75% of them singletons. Sequencing used PBMCs. Receptors were obtained from a boy under 10 years old in good health and CMV-seronegative.

This clone was seen only once. The chain couples TRBV7-2 to TRBJ1-1; D is unresolved. The CDR3 sequence is 13 residues long. Trimming stripped 5 bases from V and 6 bases from J, with 13 bases between. The germline V gene has CDR1 SGHTA and CDR2 FQGNSA. DNA of the CDR3: TGTGCCAGCAGCGCGGGCGGGGTCCCTGAAGCTTTCTTT. Protein product: CASSAGGVPEAFF.

The chain couples TRBV7-2 to TRBJ2-5; TRBD2 agrees at 7 bases. CDR1 SGHTA and CDR2 FQGNSA come from the germline V gene. The CDR3 is 15 residues long. Trimming took 4 bases from V and 7 from J; bases not matched to a gene: 12. The CDR3: CASSSAVGGEATQYF. CDR3 coding DNA: TGTGCCAGCAGCTCAGCGGTGGGGGGGGAGGCGACCCAGTACTTC.

As regards this clone: A junction boundary mismatches the germline segment, possibly from a read error. The V and J genes are TRBV29-1 and TRBJ2-2; TRBD1 matches 9 bases. The CDR3 loop spans 13 amino acids. CDR1 is SQVTM, CDR2 ANQGSEA, per germline. CDR3 sequence: CSVEGQGSGELFF. In DNA, the CDR3 is TGCAGCGTGGAAGGACAGGGGTCCGGGGAGCTGTTTTTT.

The chain employs TRBV6-5 and TRBJ1-2, with 7 positions matching TRBD1. The CDR3 covers 15 residues. Per the germline V gene, CDR1 is MNHEY and CDR2 is SVGAGI. V lost 5 bases, J lost 4 bases, and 10 bases stayed unmatched. The CDR3 DNA reads TGTGCCAGCAGTACCTTAAGACAGGGCTTCTATGGCTACACCTTC. Translating gives CASSTLRQGFYGYTF.

This clone was counted a single time. The CDR3 spells CSAGDSREAFF. Written as DNA, the CDR3 is TGCAGTGCTGGGGACTCTAGGGAAGCTTTCTTT. The rearrangement joins TRBV20-1 to TRBJ1-1, with TRBD1 as a possible D gene (5 bases). The germline V and J ends were trimmed by 5 bases and 8 bases, with 12 bases remaining between them. Germline V gene sequence: CDR1 DFQATT, CDR2 SNEGSKA (reference sequence). This CDR3 contains 11 residues.

The chain employs TRBV7-2 and TRBJ2-5; a weak D match, TRBD2 (7 bases). V was pared by 7 bases and J by 5 bases, with 20 bases between. There are 15 residues in the CDR3. Germline values: CDR1 SGHTA, CDR2 FQGNSA. CDR3 region: CASNGGGAGRETQYF. The CDR3 DNA reads TGTGCCAGCAACGGTGGGGGGGCGGGAAGGGAGACCCAGTACTTC.

The chain has TRBV4-2 and TRBJ2-1; 14 nucleotides match TRBD2. Per the germline V gene, CDR1 is LGHNA and CDR2 is YNFKEQ. The CDR3 length is 12 residues. Trimming took 8 bases from V and 12 from J; bases not matched to a gene: 3. CDR3: CASSGLAGGQFF. For the CDR3, the DNA is TGTGCCAGCTCCGGACTAGCGGGGGGGCAGTTCTTC.

The CDR3 is CASSPVSGTGGLANYGYTF. The CDR3 DNA sequence: TGTGCCAGCTCACCGGTTTCCGGGACAGGGGGCCTAGCTAACTATGGCTACACCTTC. The V gene is TRBV18, the J gene TRBJ1-2, with TRBD1 matching over 12 bases. Germline values: CDR1 KGHSH, CDR2 LQKENI. The CDR3 is 19 residues long. J was trimmed by 0 bases and V by 3 bases; bases with no gene match: 11.

The J gene is TRBJ1-4, the V gene TRBV27; 9 bases match TRBD1. Germline V gene lookup returns CDR1 MNHEY and CDR2 SMNVEV (reference sequence). V trimming: 7 bases; J trimming: 4 bases; junction bases outside the gene matches: 7. This CDR3 is 15 amino acids long. The CDR3 spells CASTLTGGGNEKLFF. The CDR3 region has the DNA TGTGCCAGCACTTTGACAGGGGGTGGTAATGAAAAACTGTTTTTT.

CDR3 in amino acids: CASSQCHRGGGSEQYF. Written as DNA, the CDR3 is TGCGCCAGCAGTCAATGTCACCGGGGGGGAGGGAGCGAGCAGTACTTC. The chain recombines TRBV23-1 with TRBJ2-7, with 8 bases aligning to TRBD2. TRBV23-1 is known as an ORF, though its function is uncertain. The CDR3 is made up of 16 amino acids. Trimming at V came to 1 base and at J to 6 bases, leaving 11 bases not matched to a gene.

Concerning this clone: A junction boundary mismatches the germline segment, possibly from a read error. This chain's CDR3 is CASSLGLGAGDNEQFF. The CDR3 nucleotides read TGTGCTAGCAGCTTGGGACTCGGGGCCGGGGACAATGAGCAGTTCTTC. The chain has TRBV7-7 and TRBJ2-1; D is possibly TRBD2 (6 bases). The CDR3 has 16 amino acids. CDR1 is SSHAT and CDR2 is FNYEAQ in the germline V gene (reference sequence).

The rearrangement uses TRBV27 and TRBJ1-1; no firm D call. The V gene lost 6 bases and the J gene lost 2 bases, with 10 bases spanning the gap. Germline CDR1 MNHEY, CDR2 SMNVEV (reference sequence). This CDR3 has 13 amino acids. The CDR3 nucleotides are TGTGCCAGCAGCTCGCCAGGAAACACTGAAGCTTTCTTT. Residues: CASSSPGNTEAFF.

This clone was recorded a few times. The chain is built from TRBV19 and TRBJ1-5; D ambiguous. This CDR3 spans 13 amino acids. Between the trimmed V and J ends, which lost 6 bases and 3 bases, there was a span of 9 bases. The germline V gene has CDR1 LNHDA and CDR2 SQIVND (reference sequence). The CDR3 reads CASRQAVNQPQHF. The CDR3 region has the DNA TGTGCCAGTAGGCAGGCAGTCAATCAGCCCCAGCATTTT.

This clone was seen just once. This sample also contains other DNA sequences that code for the same CDR3. V and J are TRBV19 and TRBJ1-2, with D unclear. The CDR3 is 13 residues long. The germline V and J ends were trimmed by 2 bases and 1 base, with 5 bases remaining between them. Germline V CDR1 and CDR2: LNHDA, SQIVND (reference sequence). The CDR3: CASSISLNYGYTF. The CDR3 DNA reads as TGTGCCAGTAGTATATCACTTAACTATGGCTACACCTTC.

The chain employs TRBV29-1 and TRBJ2-7, with TRBD1 matching 7 bases. The CDR3 is 17 amino acids. Germline assignment: CDR1 SQVTM and CDR2 ANQGSEA. V shed 0 bases and J 3 bases; nucleotides not matched to a gene: 14. CDR3 protein: CSVEDLRGRTGNYEQYF. The CDR3 DNA reads TGCAGCGTTGAAGATCTTCGTGGGCGGACAGGTAACTACGAGCAGTACTTC.

This clone was observed a few times. V usage is TRBV5-8 and J usage is TRBJ2-1, with D perhaps matching TRBD2 (6 bases). Per the germline V gene, CDR1 is SGHTS and CDR2 is YDEGEE. The V gene lost 4 bases and the J gene lost 0 bases, with 14 bases spanning the gap. The CDR3 loop spans 16 amino acids. In nucleotides, the CDR3 is TGTGCCAGCAGCGTGACCGGGACTGGCTCCTACAATGAGCAGTTCTTC. It codes for CASSVTGTGSYNEQFF. The full variable domain, in which reference TRBV5-8 and TRBJ2-1 provide the parts outside the CDR3, is EAGVTQSPTHLIKTRGQQATLRCSPISGHTSVYWYQQALGLGLQFLLWYDEGEERNRGNFPPRFSGRQFPNYSSELNVNALELEDSALYLCASSVTGTGSYNEQFFGPGTRLTVL.

As regards this clone: A junction boundary mismatches the germline segment, possibly from a read error. The chain couples TRBV14 to TRBJ1-2; D unclear. The CDR3 has 15 amino acids. Per germline, CDR1 SGHDN and CDR2 FVKESK. The CDR3 loop reads CAGSRWPLAEEGYTF. CDR3 nucleotides: TGTGCCGGCAGCCGTTGGCCCCTCGCCGAGGAGGGCTACACCTTC.

The chain links TRBV7-2 to TRBJ2-1; D unclear. The CDR3 length is 16 residues. The V gene's germline CDR1 is SGHTA and CDR2 FQGNSA. Trimming left V 1 base short and J 0 bases short, with 10 bases between. The CDR3 DNA sequence: TGTGCCAGCAGCTTAGAACAGATCCTCTCCTACAATGAGCAGTTCTTC. It translates to CASSLEQILSYNEQFF.

V is TRBV5-1 and J is TRBJ2-3; weak D call: TRBD2 (7 bases). V was trimmed by 2 bases and J by 7 bases, leaving 17 bases between them. The CDR3 has 15 residues. Germline V gene data show CDR1 as SGHRS and CDR2 as YFSETQ. Here the CDR3 DNA reads TGCGCCAGCAGCTTCCGGGGGGCTCAACTCAATACGCAGTATTTT. Its protein is CASSFRGAQLNTQYF.

The chain has TRBV7-2 and TRBJ2-5; D possibly corresponds to TRBD2 (7 bases). Per germline, CDR1 SGHTA and CDR2 FQGNSA. The CDR3 is 15 residues long. V was cut by 5 bases and J by 1 base, with 14 bases left in between. The CDR3 protein is CASSRKGGPQETQYF. DNA for the CDR3: TGTGCCAGCAGCCGCAAGGGGGGGCCCCAAGAGACCCAGTACTTC.

This rearrangement joins TRBV7-2 to TRBJ1-6; a possible D gene is TRBD1 (6 bases). V was clipped by 7 bases and J by 1 base, with 14 bases between them. The CDR3 spans 16 residues. The germline V gene encodes CDR1 SGHTA and CDR2 FQGNSA. DNA for the CDR3: TGTGCCAGCATCAAAGGGGGGGGGTCCTATAATTCACCCCTCCACTTT. Amino acids: CASIKGGGSYNSPLHF. Full variable domain (missing parts from reference TRBV7-2 and TRBJ1-6): GAGVSQSPSNKVTEKGKDVELRCDPISGHTALYWYRQSLGQGLEFLIYFQGNSAPDKSGLPSDRFSAERTGGSVSTLTIQRTQQEDSAVYLCASIKGGGSYNSPLHFGNGTRLTVT.

This chain links TRBV5-6 with TRBJ1-5, with 7 bases identical to TRBD1. This CDR3 contains 14 residues. J was trimmed by 9 bases and V by 2 bases; bases with no gene match: 8. In germline, CDR1 is SGHDT, CDR2 YYEEEE. The CDR3 loop is CASSFGAGGRPQHF. In DNA form, the CDR3 reads TGTGCCAGCAGCTTTGGGGCAGGGGGGAGGCCCCAGCATTTT.

This clone occurred once. The V gene is TRBV6-5, the J gene TRBJ2-5; 7 bases are a match to TRBD2. V shed 6 bases and J 9 bases; nucleotides not matched to a gene: 10. The CDR3 is 13 amino acids. In germline, CDR1 is MNHEY, CDR2 SVGAGI. CDR3 region: CASSPGTTGAQYF. CDR3 in DNA: TGTGCCAGCAGCCCCGGGACTACGGGTGCCCAGTACTTC.

V gene TRBV7-4 combines with J gene TRBJ1-5; D perhaps matches TRBD1 (6 bases). The CDR3 loop spans 18 amino acids. CDR1 and CDR2 (germline): SGHVT, SQSDAQ. Trimming took 3 bases from V and 2 from J, leaving 20 bases between them. CDR3 coding DNA: TGTGCCAGCAGCTTTCTGGGGCCAGGGGATTCAGGCAATCAGCCCCAGCATTTT. Amino acids: CASSFLGPGDSGNQPQHF.

This chain links TRBV5-1 with TRBJ2-7; TRBD1 matches 9 bases. V shed 4 bases and J 1 base; nucleotides not matched to a gene: 12. CDR1 is SGHRS, CDR2 YFSETQ, per germline. There are 17 residues in the CDR3. The CDR3 nucleotides read TGCGCCAGCAGCGGGACCTCCACCGGGACAGGGTCCTACGAGCAGTACTTC. Its translation is CASSGTSTGTGSYEQYF.

The chain combines TRBV10-3 with TRBJ2-2; 11 bases are shared with TRBD2. CDR1 ENHRY and CDR2 SYGVKD come from the germline V gene. J was trimmed by 2 bases and V by 0 bases; bases with no gene match: 5. The CDR3 has 18 amino acids. The CDR3 region is CAISESLAGGLNTGELFF. The CDR3 coding sequence is TGTGCCATCAGTGAGTCTTTAGCGGGGGGGCTCAACACCGGGGAGCTGTTTTTT.

The genes are TRBV18 and TRBJ1-2; no definite D call. This CDR3 spans 15 amino acids. V gave up 0 bases and J gave up 3 bases, with 11 bases separating them. In germline, CDR1 is KGHSH, CDR2 LQKENI. CDR3 loop: CASSPPSQEYYGYTF. The CDR3 bases are TGTGCCAGCTCACCACCTTCCCAGGAATACTATGGCTACACCTTC.

This rearrangement joins TRBV7-8 to TRBJ1-2, with D unresolved. Germline V gene lookup returns CDR1 SGHVS and CDR2 FQNEAQ. Trimming cost V 1 base and J 5 bases, with 11 bases left between them. The CDR3 consists of 14 residues. The CDR3 DNA reads as TGTGCCAGCAGCTTAGGGCCCCCAAGTTATGGCTACACCTTC. It specifies CASSLGPPSYGYTF.

The chain carries TRBV29-1 and TRBJ2-5; perhaps TRBD1 as D (5 bases). Germline V lookup: CDR1 SQVTM, CDR2 ANQGSEA. The CDR3 runs 13 residues. V gave up 6 bases and J gave up 0 bases, with 11 bases separating them. CDR3 residues: CSVGPVDQETQYF. CDR3 in DNA: TGCAGCGTGGGGCCAGTGGACCAAGAGACCCAGTACTTC.

The count of this clone is one. This chain connects TRBV29-1 to TRBJ2-2; D is unclear. The CDR3 has 14 amino acids. The V and J ends lost 4 bases and 2 bases respectively, with 11 bases between them. CDR1 and CDR2 from the germline V gene are SQVTM and ANQGSEA. CDR3 coding DNA: TGCAGCGTTGGCGCCAGGTACAACACCGGGGAGCTGTTTTTT. It specifies CSVGARYNTGELFF.

The chain joins TRBV6-1 to TRBJ2-3; weak D call: TRBD2 (6 bases). Germline CDR1 and CDR2: MNHNS and SASEGT. The CDR3 totals 14 residues. V was cut by 4 bases and J by 3 bases, with 11 bases left in between. The CDR3 DNA is TGTGCCAGCAGTGGGAGGGCCAGGACAGATACGCAGTATTTT. Protein sequence: CASSGRARTDTQYF.

This clone was counted a single time. CDR3 amino acids: CASSIVGGAYEQYF. The CDR3 DNA follows: TGTGCCAGTAGTATAGTCGGGGGGGCCTACGAGCAGTACTTC. The chain joins TRBV19 to TRBJ2-7, with TRBD2 identical over 8 bases. The CDR3 totals 14 residues. Unmatched junction bases numbered 1, after V lost 1 base and J lost 2 bases. Germline lookup yields CDR1 LNHDA and CDR2 SQIVND (reference sequence).